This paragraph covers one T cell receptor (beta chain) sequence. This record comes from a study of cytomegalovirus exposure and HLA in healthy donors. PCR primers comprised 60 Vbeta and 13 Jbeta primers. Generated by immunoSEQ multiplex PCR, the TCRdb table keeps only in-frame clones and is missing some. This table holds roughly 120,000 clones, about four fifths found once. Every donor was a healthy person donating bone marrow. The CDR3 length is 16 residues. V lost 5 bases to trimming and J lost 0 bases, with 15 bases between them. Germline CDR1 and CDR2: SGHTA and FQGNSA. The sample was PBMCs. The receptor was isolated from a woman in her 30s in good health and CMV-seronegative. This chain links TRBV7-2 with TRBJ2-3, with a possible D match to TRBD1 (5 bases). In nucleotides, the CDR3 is TGTGCCAGCAGCCTTCTAGGGGAACCTAGCACAGATACGCAGTATTTT. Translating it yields CASSLLGEPSTDTQYF.